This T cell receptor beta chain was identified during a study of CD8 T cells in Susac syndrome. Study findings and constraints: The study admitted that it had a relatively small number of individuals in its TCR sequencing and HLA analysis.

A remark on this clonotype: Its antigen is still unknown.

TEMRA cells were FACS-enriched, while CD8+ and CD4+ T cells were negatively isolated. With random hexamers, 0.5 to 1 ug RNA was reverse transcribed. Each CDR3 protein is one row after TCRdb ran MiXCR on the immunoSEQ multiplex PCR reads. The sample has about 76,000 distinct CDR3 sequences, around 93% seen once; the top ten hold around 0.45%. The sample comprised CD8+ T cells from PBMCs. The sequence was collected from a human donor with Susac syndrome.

CDR3 in amino acids: CASSSVGSSYEQYF. CDR3 nucleotide sequence: TGCGCCAGCAGTTCCGTGGGGAGCTCCTACGAGCAGTACTTC. The chain couples TRBV10-1 to TRBJ2-7; D possibly corresponds to TRBD2 (5 bases). Deletions cut 5 bases from V and 0 bases from J, with 11 bases between. The CDR3 covers 14 residues. Germline V gene data show CDR1 as WNHNN and CDR2 as SYGVQD (reference sequence).